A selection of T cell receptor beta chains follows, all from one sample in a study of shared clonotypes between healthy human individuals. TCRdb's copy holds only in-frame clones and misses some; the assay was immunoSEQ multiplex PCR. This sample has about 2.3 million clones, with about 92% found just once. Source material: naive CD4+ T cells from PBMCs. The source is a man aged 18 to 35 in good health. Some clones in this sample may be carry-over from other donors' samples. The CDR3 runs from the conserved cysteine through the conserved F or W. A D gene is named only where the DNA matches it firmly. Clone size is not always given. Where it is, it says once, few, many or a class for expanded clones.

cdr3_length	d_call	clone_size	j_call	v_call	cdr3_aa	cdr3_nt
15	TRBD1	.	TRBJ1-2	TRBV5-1	CASSSVTGGVNGYTF	TGCGCCAGCAGCTCCGTGACAGGGGGCGTGAACGGCTACACCTTC
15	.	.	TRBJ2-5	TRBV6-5	CASSYSDDSRGNQYF	TGTGCCAGCAGTTACTCCGACGATTCGAGAGGGAACCAGTACTTC
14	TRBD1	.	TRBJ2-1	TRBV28	CASSPGDSLNEQFF	TGTGCCAGCAGTCCCGGGGACAGCCTTAATGAGCAGTTCTTC
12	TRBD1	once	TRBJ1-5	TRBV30	CAWGGERTGLHF	TGTGCCTGGGGGGGGGAAAGGACAGGGTTACATTTT
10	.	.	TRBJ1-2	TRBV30	CAWMSRGYTF	TGTGCCTGGATGAGTCGAGGCTACACCTTC
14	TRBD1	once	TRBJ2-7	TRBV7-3	CASSLQGQGYEQYF	TGTGCCAGCAGCTTACAGGGACAGGGCTACGAGCAGTACTTC
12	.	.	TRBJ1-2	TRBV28	CASSVQVYGYTF	TGTGCCAGCAGTGTACAGGTCTATGGCTACACCTTC
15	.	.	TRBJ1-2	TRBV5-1	CASSLQPTGGYGYTF	TGCGCCAGCAGCCTCCAGCCGACGGGCGGCTATGGCTACACCTTC
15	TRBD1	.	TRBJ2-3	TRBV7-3	CASSLNRGVLDTQYF	TGTGCCAGCAGCTTAAACAGGGGGGTTTTAGATACGCAGTATTTT
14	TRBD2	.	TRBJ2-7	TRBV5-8	CASSKSGRSYEQYF	TGTGCCAGCAGCAAAAGCGGGAGGTCCTACGAGCAGTACTTC
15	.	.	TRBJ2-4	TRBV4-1	CASSQDSGTVGTQYF	TGCGCCAGCAGCCAGGATTCCGGGACCGTGGGAACTCAGTACTTC
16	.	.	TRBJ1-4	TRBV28	CASSSTSTGILEKLFF	TGTGCCAGCAGTTCTACCTCAACAGGGATACTAGAAAAACTGTTTTTT
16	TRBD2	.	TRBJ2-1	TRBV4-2	CASSQGAAGGGNEQFF	TGTGCCAGCAGCCAAGGGGCGGCGGGAGGAGGGAATGAGCAGTTCTTC
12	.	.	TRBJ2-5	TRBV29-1	CSSIGPGETQYF	TGCAGCTCCATTGGGCCCGGGGAGACCCAGTACTTC
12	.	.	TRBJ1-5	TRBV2	CASSESGQPQHF	TGTGCCAGCTCCGAAAGCGGTCAGCCCCAGCATTTT